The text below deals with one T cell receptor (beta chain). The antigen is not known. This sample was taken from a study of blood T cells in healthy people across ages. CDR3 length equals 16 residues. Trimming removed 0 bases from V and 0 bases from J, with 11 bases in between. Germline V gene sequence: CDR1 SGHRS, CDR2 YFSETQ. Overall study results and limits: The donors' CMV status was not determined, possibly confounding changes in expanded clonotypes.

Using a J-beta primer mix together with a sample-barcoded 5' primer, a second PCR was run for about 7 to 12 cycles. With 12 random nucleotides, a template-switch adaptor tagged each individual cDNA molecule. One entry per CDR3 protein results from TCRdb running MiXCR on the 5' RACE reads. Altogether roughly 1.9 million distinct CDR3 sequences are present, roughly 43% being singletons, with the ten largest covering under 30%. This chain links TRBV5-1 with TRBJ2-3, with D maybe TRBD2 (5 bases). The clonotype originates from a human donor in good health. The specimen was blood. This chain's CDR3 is CASSLAGDRSTDTQYF. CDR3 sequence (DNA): TGCGCCAGCAGCTTGGCCGGGGATAGGAGCACAGATACGCAGTATTTT.